This T cell receptor beta chain was sequenced for a study of immune heterogeneity within non-small cell lung tumors. Overall study results and limits: High-frequency T-cell receptor beta clonotypes differed largely between individual patients. There were identical dominant CDR3 beta clonotypes recurring across tumor sites within a patient, together with site-unique high-frequency clones.

Multiplex PCR employing 32 V and 13 J primers generated amplicons of the TCR beta CDR3. TCRdb re-called the multiplex PCR reads through MiXCR, storing one row per CDR3 protein. The sample contains over 12,000 distinct CDR3 sequences, 28% of which appear only once. The CDR3 is 16 amino acids. Germline CDR1 and CDR2: MNHNY and SVGAGI (reference sequence). V shed 2 bases and J 4 bases; nucleotides not matched to a gene: 6. This clonotype appeared many times. Its antigen remains unknown. Genomic DNA from bulk tumor acted as the template, and about 600 ng was loaded per sample. From each primary tumor, several far-apart biopsies were obtained during surgery. Patients had untreated, newly diagnosed non-small cell lung cancer and underwent curative surgery. A total of about 14 patients with newly diagnosed non-small cell lung cancer, all of whom were undergoing surgery with curative intent, made up the donors.

The specimen was lung tumor tissue. This TCR derives from a man aged 40-49 years with non-small cell lung cancer. The chain couples TRBV6-6 to TRBJ1-1, with 11 bases that match TRBD1. The CDR3 coding sequence is TGTGCCAGCAGTTACCAGGGACAGGGGGTTATCACTGAAGCTTTCTTT. As protein: CASSYQGQGVITEAFF.